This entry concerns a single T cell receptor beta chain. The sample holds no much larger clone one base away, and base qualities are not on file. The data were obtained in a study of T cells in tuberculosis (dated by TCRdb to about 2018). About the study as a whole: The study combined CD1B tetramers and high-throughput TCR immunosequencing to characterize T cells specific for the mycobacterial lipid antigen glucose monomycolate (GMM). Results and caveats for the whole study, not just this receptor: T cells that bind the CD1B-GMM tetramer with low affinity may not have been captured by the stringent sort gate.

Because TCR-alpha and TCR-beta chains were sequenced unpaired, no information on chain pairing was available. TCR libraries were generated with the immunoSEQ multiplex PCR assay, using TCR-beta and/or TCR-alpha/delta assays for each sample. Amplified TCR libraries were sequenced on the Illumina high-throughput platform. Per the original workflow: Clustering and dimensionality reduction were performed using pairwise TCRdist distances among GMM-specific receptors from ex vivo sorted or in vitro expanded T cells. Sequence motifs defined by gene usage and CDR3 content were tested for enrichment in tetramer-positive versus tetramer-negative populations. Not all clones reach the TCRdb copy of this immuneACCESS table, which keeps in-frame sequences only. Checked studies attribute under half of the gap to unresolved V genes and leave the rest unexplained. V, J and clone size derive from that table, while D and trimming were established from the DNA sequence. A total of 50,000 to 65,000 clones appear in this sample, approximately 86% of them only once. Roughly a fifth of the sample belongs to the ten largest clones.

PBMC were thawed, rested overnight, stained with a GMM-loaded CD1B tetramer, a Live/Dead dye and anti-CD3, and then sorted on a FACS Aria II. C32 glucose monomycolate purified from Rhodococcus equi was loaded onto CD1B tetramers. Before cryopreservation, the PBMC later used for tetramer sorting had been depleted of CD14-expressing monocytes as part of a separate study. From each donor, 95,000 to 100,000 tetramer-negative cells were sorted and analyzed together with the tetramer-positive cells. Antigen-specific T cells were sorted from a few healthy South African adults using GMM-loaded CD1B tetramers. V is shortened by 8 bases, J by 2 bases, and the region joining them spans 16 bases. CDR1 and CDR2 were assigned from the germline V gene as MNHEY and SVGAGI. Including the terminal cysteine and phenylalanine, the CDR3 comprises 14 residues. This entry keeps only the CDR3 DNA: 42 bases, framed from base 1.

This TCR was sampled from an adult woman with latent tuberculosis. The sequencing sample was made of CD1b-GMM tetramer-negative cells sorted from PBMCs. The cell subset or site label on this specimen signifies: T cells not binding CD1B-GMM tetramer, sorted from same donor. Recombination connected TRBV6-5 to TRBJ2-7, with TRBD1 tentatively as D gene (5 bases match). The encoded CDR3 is CASRSRTPPYEQYF. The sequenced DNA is TGTGCCAGCCGTAGCCGGACACCCCCCTACGAGCAGTACTTC.